These 32 T cell receptor beta chains were all obtained from the same sample, sequenced in a study of blood T cell repertoires in COVID-19. This table comes from immunoSEQ multiplex PCR, and its TCRdb copy is limited to in-frame clones, with some not included. The sample shows around 50,000 clones, over 75% of them seen only once. The material sequenced was peripheral blood. These TCRs come from a human donor in a cohort sampled during active COVID-19.

The J gene is TRBJ1-5, the V gene TRBV7-8, with 9 positions matching TRBD1. This CDR3 spans 15 amino acids. V dropped 3 bases and J dropped 6; count of bases not matched to a gene: 6. The germline CDR1 and CDR2 sequences are SGHVS and FQNEAQ. The CDR3 region is CASSFRQGVLQPQHF. The CDR3 coding sequence is TGTGCCAGCAGCTTCAGACAGGGGGTACTTCAGCCCCAGCATTTT. The complete variable domain, with remaining parts taken from reference TRBV7-8 and TRBJ1-5, reads GAGVSQSPRYKVAKRGQDVALRCDPISGHVSLFWYQQALGQGPEFLTYFQNEAQLDKSGLPSDRFFAERPEGSVSTLKIQRTQQEDSAVYLCASSFRQGVLQPQHFGDGTRLSIL.

The chain uses TRBV14 and TRBJ2-5; 7 bases are a match to TRBD1. Trimming removed 4 bases from V and 2 bases from J; junction bases left unmatched: 10. Germline V CDR1 and CDR2: SGHDN, FVKESK. This CDR3 region has 16 residues. The DNA for the CDR3 is TGTGCCAGCAGCCTAAAGACAGGGACGAGGCAAGAGACCCAGTACTTC. It codes for CASSLKTGTRQETQYF. The whole variable domain, filled in from reference TRBV14 and TRBJ2-5, reads EAGVTQFPSHSVIEKGQTVTLRCDPISGHDNLYWYRRVMGKEIKFLLHFVKESKQDESGMPNNRFLAERTGGTYSTLKVQPAELEDSGVYFCASSLKTGTRQETQYFGPGTRLLVL.

By proportion, this clone is medium-sized. The rearrangement joins TRBV27 to TRBJ2-2; TRBD2 aligns across 11 bases. The CDR3 has 16 amino acids. Germline V gene lookup returns CDR1 MNHEY and CDR2 SMNVEV (reference sequence). The V and J ends lost 2 bases and 3 bases, in that order; junction bases with no gene match: 2. CDR3 protein: CASSLLAGGHTGELFF. In DNA form, the CDR3 reads TGTGCCAGCAGTTTACTAGCGGGAGGTCACACCGGGGAGCTGTTTTTT.

The chain combines TRBV2 with TRBJ2-7; 9 bases are a match to TRBD1. Per the germline V gene, CDR1 is SNHLY and CDR2 is FYNNEI. The CDR3 has 13 amino acids. The junction had 3 bases not matched to a gene; V was cut back by 6 bases and J by 3 bases. The CDR3 sequence: CASSRDRDYEQYF. The CDR3 nucleotides read TGTGCCAGCAGCCGGGACAGGGACTACGAGCAGTACTTC.

The chain links TRBV7-9 to TRBJ2-7; TRBD1 agrees at 7 bases. J gave up 2 bases and V 5 bases, and 3 bases lay outside the gene matches. Germline lookup yields CDR1 SEHNR and CDR2 FQNEAQ (reference sequence). The CDR3 is made up of 13 amino acids. Here the CDR3 DNA reads TGTGCCAGCAGCAGGACAGGAGCCTACGAGCAGTACTTC. This gives the protein CASSRTGAYEQYF.

The chain has TRBV11-3 and TRBJ2-1; 8 bases align to TRBD2. CDR3 length: 15 residues. Unmatched junction bases numbered 10, after V lost 5 bases and J lost 7 bases. Germline V gene data show CDR1 as SGHNT and CDR2 as YENEEA. CDR3: CASSDSGTRDNEQFF. In nucleotides, the CDR3 is TGTGCCAGCAGCGATTCCGGGACTAGGGATAATGAGCAGTTCTTC.

This clone was counted a single time. This chain connects TRBV20-1 to TRBJ2-7, with D possibly matching TRBD2 (7 bases). Trimming shortened V by 3 bases and J by 5 bases, and 23 bases separated the two germline ends. The CDR3 is 16 amino acids. Germline CDR1 DFQATT, CDR2 SNEGSKA (reference sequence). The CDR3 loop reads CSASYPGGGGWNEQYF. For the CDR3, the DNA is TGCAGTGCTAGTTACCCCGGCGGGGGCGGTTGGAACGAGCAGTACTTC.

V and J are TRBV5-6 and TRBJ1-2; D is ambiguous. The CDR3 has 13 amino acids. In germline, CDR1 is SGHDT, CDR2 YYEEEE. Trimming cost V 0 bases and J 2 bases, with 5 bases left between them. The CDR3 loop reads CASSLGENYGYTF. The CDR3 bases are TGTGCCAGCAGCTTGGGAGAAAACTATGGCTACACCTTC.

This chain links TRBV5-1 with TRBJ2-3; 8 nucleotides align to TRBD2. Germline trimming cut 5 bases from V and 1 base from J; bases unmatched to any gene: 9. The CDR3 sequence is 16 residues long. In germline, CDR1 is SGHRS, CDR2 YFSETQ. DNA for the CDR3: TGCGCCAGCAGGTTACCACTAGCGGAGCGCACAGATACGCAGTATTTT. Residues: CASRLPLAERTDTQYF.

The rearrangement uses TRBV10-2 and TRBJ2-3; 8 bases map to TRBD2. The V gene's germline CDR1 is WSHSY and CDR2 SAAADI. This CDR3 region has 15 residues. J was trimmed by 1 base and V by 2 bases; bases with no gene match: 2. DNA of the CDR3: TGCGCCAGCAGTGAGGCGGGAGGCCGCACAGATACGCAGTATTTT. Its protein is CASSEAGGRTDTQYF.

Written as DNA, the CDR3 is TGTGCCAGCAGCCTTCCGGTGACAACTAATGAAAAACTGTTTTTT. This encodes CASSLPVTTNEKLFF. The rearrangement links TRBV7-8 to TRBJ1-4; D call uncertain. Between the trimmed V and J ends, which lost 5 bases and 0 bases, there was a span of 10 bases. The CDR3 is made up of 15 amino acids. Germline lookup yields CDR1 SGHVS and CDR2 FQNEAQ.

The J gene is TRBJ1-1, the V gene TRBV6-5; the D is unclear. The CDR3 covers 14 residues. The ends were cut back, 7 bases at V and 1 base at J, with 13 bases in the middle. Per the germline V gene, CDR1 is MNHEY and CDR2 is SVGAGI. Here the CDR3 reads CASTPRDANTEAFF. Here the CDR3 DNA reads TGTGCCAGCACTCCGCGGGATGCGAACACTGAAGCTTTCTTT.

The V and J genes are TRBV7-2 and TRBJ1-6; unclear D gene. Germline V gives CDR1 SGHTA, CDR2 FQGNSA. This CDR3 is 15 amino acids long. Trimming cost V 5 bases and J 8 bases, with 16 bases left between them. The CDR3, as DNA: TGTGCCAGCAGCCAGAGGGTGGGAGGTGATTCACCCCTCCACTTT. Its protein product is CASSQRVGGDSPLHF.

The J gene is TRBJ2-4, the V gene TRBV25-1; 9 nucleotides match TRBD1. Germline V lookup: CDR1 MGHDK, CDR2 SYGVNS. After removal of 6 bases from V and 9 bases from J, the junction contained 12 bases not matched to a gene. This CDR3 contains 15 residues. DNA for the CDR3: TGTGCCAGCAGACAACGGACCGGGACAGGGAGCATTCAGTACTTC. It yields the protein CASRQRTGTGSIQYF.

This clone was recorded a few times. The chain joins TRBV7-8 to TRBJ2-7; maybe TRBD2 (7 bases). The CDR3 runs to 15 residues. The V gene's germline CDR1 is SGHVS and CDR2 FQNEAQ. The V and J ends lost 5 bases and 3 bases respectively, with 17 bases between them. Here the CDR3 reads CASSRGRGGVYEQYF. DNA of the CDR3: TGTGCCAGCAGCCGAGGGAGGGGGGGAGTCTACGAGCAGTACTTC.

Written as DNA, the CDR3 is TGTGCCACCAGTGCCGTGACAGGGGGAAATGAGCAGTTCTTC. As protein: CATSAVTGGNEQFF. The rearrangement links TRBV24-1 to TRBJ2-1, with 9 bases matching TRBD1. V trimming: 5 bases; J trimming: 7 bases; junction bases outside the gene matches: 5. This CDR3 spans 14 amino acids. CDR1 is KGHDR, CDR2 SFDVKD, per germline.

This chain joins TRBV4-1 and TRBJ1-5; D not resolved. Germline lookup yields CDR1 MGHRA and CDR2 YSYEKL. CDR3 size: 15 residues. The V end was cut by 4 bases, the J end by 6 bases, with 16 bases between. The CDR3 spells CASSPFDFPRQPQHF. The CDR3 coding sequence is TGCGCCAGCAGCCCGTTCGACTTCCCGCGTCAGCCCCAGCATTTT.

The rearrangement links TRBV19 to TRBJ1-2; perhaps TRBD1 as D (6 bases). V lost 3 bases to trimming and J lost 4 bases, with 9 bases between them. CDR1 and CDR2 (germline): LNHDA, SQIVND (reference sequence). The CDR3 totals 13 residues. CDR3 nucleotide sequence: TGTGCCAGTAGTATTCAGGGGACCTATGGCTACACCTTC. It encodes CASSIQGTYGYTF.

The rearrangement links TRBV6-5 to TRBJ2-1, with 10 positions matching TRBD2. This CDR3 spans 15 amino acids. V shed 2 bases and J 9 bases; nucleotides not matched to a gene: 7. Germline lookup yields CDR1 MNHEY and CDR2 SVGAGI. The CDR3 here is CASSYSTSGKTEQFF. CDR3 in DNA: TGTGCCAGCAGTTACAGTACTAGCGGGAAGACTGAGCAGTTCTTC.

The chain links TRBV5-5 to TRBJ1-1, with a tentative D call TRBD1 (6 bases). The CDR3 has 14 residues. The V and J ends lost 1 base and 3 bases respectively, with 10 bases between them. Germline values: CDR1 SGHKS, CDR2 YYEKEE (reference sequence). The CDR3 DNA follows: TGTGCCAGCAGCTTGTTTCAGGGGTACACTGAAGCTTTCTTT. This sequence encodes CASSLFQGYTEAFF. The full variable domain, completed using reference TRBV5-5 and TRBJ1-1, is DAGVTQSPTHLIKTRGQQVTLRCSPISGHKSVSWYQQVLGQGPQFIFQYYEKEERGRGNFPDRFSARQFPNYSSELNVNALLLGDSALYLCASSLFQGYTEAFFGQGTRLTVV.

The V call is TRBV7-4, the J call TRBJ2-6; 9 nucleotides agree with TRBD2. CDR1 and CDR2 (germline): SGHVT, SQSDAQ. CDR3 length equals 15 residues. V was clipped by 6 bases and J by 2 bases; unmatched bases: 2. The CDR3 region is CASSASGTGANVLTF. In DNA, the CDR3 is TGTGCCAGCAGTGCTAGCGGGACTGGGGCCAACGTCCTGACTTTC.

The chain uses TRBV6-1 and TRBJ2-6; 8 bases align to TRBD1. V was pared by 2 bases and J by 0 bases, with 3 bases of the junction left unmatched. The CDR3 consists of 17 residues. Germline-derived CDR1 and CDR2 are MNHNS and SASEGT. The CDR3 sequence is CASSELDRGSGANVLTF. DNA for the CDR3: TGTGCCAGCAGTGAATTAGACAGGGGCTCTGGGGCCAACGTCCTGACTTTC.

The genes are TRBV6-6 and TRBJ1-4, with 8 bases fitting TRBD1. The CDR3 totals 16 residues. CDR1 MNHNY and CDR2 SVGAGI come from the germline V gene (reference sequence). Trimming took 0 bases from V and 8 from J; bases not matched to a gene: 8. Here the CDR3 DNA reads TGTGCCAGCAGTTACTCGAGAACAGGGGGAAACGAAAAACTGTTTTTT. Its protein is CASSYSRTGGNEKLFF.

This clone was seen a few times. The rearrangement joins TRBV5-4 to TRBJ1-4; D remains ambiguous. The germline V and J ends were trimmed by 7 bases and 2 bases, with 12 bases remaining between them. Germline CDR1 and CDR2: SGHNT and YYREEE (reference sequence). The CDR3 spans 14 residues. The CDR3 loop is CASRMGGTNEKLFF. The CDR3 DNA is TGTGCCAGCCGCATGGGAGGGACTAATGAAAAACTGTTTTTT.

The V gene is TRBV2, the J gene TRBJ2-7; tentative D call: TRBD1 (5 bases). Trimming took off 1 base at V and 0 bases at J, with 7 bases between the two ends. The CDR3 loop spans 14 amino acids. Germline V lookup: CDR1 SNHLY, CDR2 FYNNEI. The CDR3 is CASSEDRSSYEQYF. CDR3 DNA: TGTGCCAGCAGTGAAGACAGGAGCTCCTACGAGCAGTACTTC.

There are a few counts of this clone. The rearrangement links TRBV7-6 to TRBJ2-2, with D possibly TRBD2 on 6 matching bases. Deletions cut 6 bases from V and 5 bases from J, with 13 bases between. The CDR3 covers 14 residues. In germline, CDR1 is SGHVS, CDR2 FNYEAQ. The chain's CDR3 is CASRPGTSTGELFF. For the CDR3, the DNA is TGTGCCAGCAGACCCGGGACTTCGACCGGGGAGCTGTTTTTT.

This chain joins TRBV19 and TRBJ1-1, with 9 positions matching TRBD1. The length of the CDR3 is 17 residues. Looked up from germline, CDR1 is LNHDA and CDR2 is SQIVND (reference sequence). V lost 8 bases to trimming and J lost 6 bases; unmatched junction nucleotides: 19. The DNA of the CDR3 is TGTGCCAGTCATATAACAGGGGGCTTTAGGGGAATTCCTGAAGCTTTCTTT. Encoded protein: CASHITGGFRGIPEAFF.

This chain links TRBV4-1 with TRBJ2-3, with TRBD2 as a possible D gene (6 bases). Germline V gene data show CDR1 as MGHRA and CDR2 as YSYEKL. The ends were cut back, 0 bases at V and 6 bases at J, with 19 bases in the middle. The CDR3 covers 17 residues. Here the CDR3 DNA reads TGCGCCAGCAGCCAAGATAAGAATGCGGGGTCCGAGGATACGCAGTATTTT. It specifies CASSQDKNAGSEDTQYF.

The V call is TRBV6-5, the J call TRBJ2-5; D might be TRBD2 (6 bases). The V and J ends lost 4 bases and 1 base respectively, with 13 bases between them. The CDR3 has 15 residues. Germline V gene lookup returns CDR1 MNHEY and CDR2 SVGAGI. The CDR3 region has the DNA TGTGCCAGCAGTTCCGTCGGGAGACTCCAAGAGACCCAGTACTTC. It encodes CASSSVGRLQETQYF.

This chain joins TRBV19 and TRBJ2-5, with a possible D match to TRBD1 (6 bases). The germline V gene has CDR1 LNHDA and CDR2 SQIVND (reference sequence). Trimming removed 3 bases at V and 1 base at J, with 6 bases between. The CDR3 consists of 13 residues. CDR3 bases: TGTGCCAGTAGTATGGACAGCCAAGAGACCCAGTACTTC. Translation gives CASSMDSQETQYF. The variable domain in full, completed from reference TRBV19 and TRBJ2-5, reads DGGITQSPKYLFRKEGQNVTLSCEQNLNHDAMYWYRQDPGQGLRLIYYSQIVNDFQKGDIAEGYSVSREKKESFPLTVTSAQKNPTAFYLCASSMDSQETQYFGPGTRLLVL.

In this sample, this clone turned up a few times. The gene calls are TRBV5-8 and TRBJ1-3, with TRBD1 identical over 8 bases. V dropped 4 bases and J dropped 4; count of bases not matched to a gene: 10. The CDR3 totals 16 residues. Looked up from germline, CDR1 is SGHTS and CDR2 is YDEGEE. CDR3 coding DNA: TGTGCCAGCAGCAGCGGACAGGGACTAAGGGGAAACACCATATATTTT. Translated, it gives CASSSGQGLRGNTIYF.

The chain recombines TRBV19 with TRBJ1-1, with D perhaps matching TRBD1 (6 bases). The germline V and J ends were trimmed by 6 bases and 13 bases, with 21 bases remaining between them. Germline values: CDR1 LNHDA, CDR2 SQIVND (reference sequence). This CDR3 spans 13 amino acids. In DNA, the CDR3 is TGTGCCAGTAGGGATCAGGGGACCGATTTCGTTTTCTTT. This gives the protein CASRDQGTDFVFF.